This TCR beta chain was recorded in a study of somatic mutations in cytotoxic T cells in rheumatoid arthritis. Sequencing used immunoSEQ multiplex PCR; TCRdb keeps in-frame clones, though not all of them. The sample carries 21,000 or so clones, roughly 80% recorded once. Between the trimmed V and J ends, which lost 3 bases and 3 bases, there was a span of 12 bases. CDR3 length equals 15 residues. CDR1 and CDR2 from the germline V gene are SGHDN and FVKESK. Sequencing was done on a sample of CD8+ T cells sorted from blood. The clonotype comes from an adult with rheumatoid arthritis. The J gene is TRBJ2-4, the V gene TRBV14; D perhaps matches TRBD2 (5 bases). The CDR3 DNA reads TGTGCCAGCAGCCATGAAGGGAGAGGCAAAAACATTCAGTACTTC. It encodes CASSHEGRGKNIQYF.